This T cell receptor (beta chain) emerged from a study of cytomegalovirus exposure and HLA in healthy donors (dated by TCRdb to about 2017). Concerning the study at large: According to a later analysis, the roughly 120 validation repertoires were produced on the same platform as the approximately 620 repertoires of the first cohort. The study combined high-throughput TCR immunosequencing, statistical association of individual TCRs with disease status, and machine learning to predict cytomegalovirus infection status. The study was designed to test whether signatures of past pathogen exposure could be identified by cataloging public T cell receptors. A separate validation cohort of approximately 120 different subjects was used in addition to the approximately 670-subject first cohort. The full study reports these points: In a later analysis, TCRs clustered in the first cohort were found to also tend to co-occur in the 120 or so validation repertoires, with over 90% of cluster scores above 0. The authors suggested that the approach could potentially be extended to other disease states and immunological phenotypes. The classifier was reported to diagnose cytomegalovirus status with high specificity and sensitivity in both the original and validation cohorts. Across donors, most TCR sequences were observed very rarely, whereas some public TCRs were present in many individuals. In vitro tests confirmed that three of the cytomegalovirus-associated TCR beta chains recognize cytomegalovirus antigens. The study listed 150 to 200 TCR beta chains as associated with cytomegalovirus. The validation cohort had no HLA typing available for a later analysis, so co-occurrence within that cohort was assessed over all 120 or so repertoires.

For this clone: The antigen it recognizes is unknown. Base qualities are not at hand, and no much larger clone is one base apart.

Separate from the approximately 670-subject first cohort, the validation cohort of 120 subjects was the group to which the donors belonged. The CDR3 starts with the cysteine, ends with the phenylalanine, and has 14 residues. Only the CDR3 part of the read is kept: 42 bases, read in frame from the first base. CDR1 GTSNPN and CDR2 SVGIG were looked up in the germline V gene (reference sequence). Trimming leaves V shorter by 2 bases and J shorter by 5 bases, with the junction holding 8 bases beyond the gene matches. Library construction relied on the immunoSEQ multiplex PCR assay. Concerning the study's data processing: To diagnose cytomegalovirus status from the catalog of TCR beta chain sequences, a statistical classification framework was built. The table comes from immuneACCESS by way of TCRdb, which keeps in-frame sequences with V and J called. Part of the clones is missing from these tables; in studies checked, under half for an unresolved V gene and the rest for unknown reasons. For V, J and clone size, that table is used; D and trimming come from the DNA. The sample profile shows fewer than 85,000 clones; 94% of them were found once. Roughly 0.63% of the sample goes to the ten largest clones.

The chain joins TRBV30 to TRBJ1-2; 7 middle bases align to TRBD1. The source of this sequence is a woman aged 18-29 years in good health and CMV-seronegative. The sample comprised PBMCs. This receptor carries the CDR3 CAWSPGRRGYGYTF. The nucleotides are TGTGCCTGGAGTCCGGGTCGCAGGGGGTATGGCTACACCTTC.